These 7 T cell receptor beta chains came from one sample sequenced in a study of OX40 agonist ivuxolimab in advanced cancers. TCRdb's table, derived via immunoSEQ multiplex PCR, lists solely in-frame clones and lacks some. The sample lists around 70,000 clones; about 87% were seen once. The material sequenced was CD4+ or CD8+ T cells sorted from blood, taken in a trial of the OX40 agonist ivuxolimab. The receptors were gathered from an adult with an advanced solid tumor such as melanoma, head and neck, liver or kidney cancer.

This clone has a single count. This CDR3 reads CASSVGASPYEQFF. The CDR3 nucleotides read TGTGCCAGCAGCGTAGGTGCTAGCCCCTATGAGCAGTTCTTC. This chain connects TRBV9 to TRBJ2-1; TRBD2 is a possible D gene (5 bases). V dropped 0 bases and J dropped 8 bases, with 12 bases sitting between them. The CDR3 is 14 amino acids. CDR1 SGDLS and CDR2 YYNGEE come from the germline V gene.

This chain uses TRBV5-1 with TRBJ2-3; 8 bases fit TRBD2. Germline V lookup: CDR1 SGHRS, CDR2 YFSETQ. The CDR3 spans 16 residues. The V and J ends lost 2 bases and 0 bases, in that order; junction bases with no gene match: 5. The CDR3 sequence is CASSFLAGGSTDTQYF. In nucleotides, the CDR3 is TGCGCCAGCAGCTTTCTGGCGGGGGGAAGCACAGATACGCAGTATTTT.

The V gene is TRBV27, the J gene TRBJ2-7, with 11 bases identical to TRBD2. Trimming cost V 3 bases and J 0 bases; bases outside gene matches: 13. The CDR3 spans 19 residues. Germline V lookup: CDR1 MNHEY, CDR2 SMNVEV (reference sequence). The CDR3 DNA reads as TGTGCCAGCAGTTTGCGCATCCAAGGACTAGCGGGTAGCTCCTACGAGCAGTACTTC. Its translation: CASSLRIQGLAGSSYEQYF.

The CDR3 nucleotides are TGTGCCAGCTCACCAGGGGACACCTCTAGCACAGATACGCAGTATTTT. Protein sequence: CASSPGDTSSTDTQYF. The V gene is TRBV18, the J gene TRBJ2-3; TRBD1 might be the D (6 bases). The V gene lost 2 bases and the J gene lost 0 bases, with 12 bases spanning the gap. The CDR3 length is 16 residues. The germline gives CDR1 KGHSH, CDR2 LQKENI.

The chain links TRBV6-1 to TRBJ1-3, with D uncertain. Germline loops: CDR1 MNHNS, CDR2 SASEGT. Deletions cut 1 base from V and 0 bases from J, with 7 bases between. The CDR3 consists of 15 residues. CDR3 amino acids: CASSEGHYSGNTIYF. The CDR3 DNA follows: TGTGCCAGCAGTGAAGGACATTACTCTGGAAACACCATATATTTT.

This clone is a singleton in its sample. The chain has TRBV10-3 and TRBJ2-3, with TRBD2 matching over 15 bases. Germline lookup yields CDR1 ENHRY and CDR2 SYGVKD. The CDR3 has 18 residues. J lost 4 bases, V lost 8 bases, and 13 bases had no gene match. The CDR3: CAIANGLAGGRVPDTQYF. The CDR3 DNA is TGTGCCATCGCAAACGGACTAGCGGGGGGGCGGGTCCCAGATACGCAGTATTTT.

DNA for the CDR3: TGTGCCAGCAGTCGGGTGGAGGGGGCAGAGACCCAGTACTTC. Translating gives CASSRVEGAETQYF. The V gene is TRBV5-5, the J gene TRBJ2-5; weak D call: TRBD1 (7 bases). V lost 5 bases and J 4 bases, leaving 15 bases between the germline ends. The germline V gene encodes CDR1 SGHKS and CDR2 YYEKEE (reference sequence). The CDR3 has 14 residues.